These 26 T cell receptor beta chains were sequenced from one sample in a study of blood T cell repertoires in COVID-19. The data were produced by immunoSEQ multiplex PCR, yet TCRdb's version contains in-frame clones alone and is incomplete. The table has about 100,000 clones, roughly 90% seen once. Material for sequencing was peripheral blood. The receptors here all came from a man between 70 and 80 years old with acute or convalescent COVID-19.

The chain employs TRBV28 and TRBJ2-1; tentative D call: TRBD1 (5 bases). Germline CDR1 reads MDHEN; CDR2 reads SYDVKM. The CDR3 is 13 amino acids. V was pared by 4 bases and J by 5 bases, with 9 bases between. CDR3 nucleotide sequence: TGTGCCAGCAGTTGGGGCACTGACAATGAGCAGTTCTTC. Its protein product is CASSWGTDNEQFF.

This rearrangement joins TRBV7-9 to TRBJ1-1, with D unresolved. V lost 1 base, J lost 4 bases, and 4 bases lay in between. From germline, CDR1 is SEHNR and CDR2 FQNEAQ (reference sequence). This CDR3 has 12 amino acids. The CDR3 region has the DNA TGTGCCAGCAGCTTAGTAGTCACTGAAGCTTTCTTT. Translation: CASSLVVTEAFF.

This clone was detected once. The J gene is TRBJ1-4, the V gene TRBV6-5; the D gene is possibly TRBD1 (6 bases). Germline lookup yields CDR1 MNHEY and CDR2 SVGAGI. The CDR3 has 14 residues. The V end was cut by 7 bases, the J end by 5 bases, with 14 bases between. CDR3 in DNA: TGTGCCAGCACCTTGACAGGACAGAATGAAAAACTGTTTTTT. Its protein product is CASTLTGQNEKLFF.

The V and J genes are TRBV11-2 and TRBJ2-1, with TRBD2 as a possible D gene (5 bases). CDR3 length equals 14 residues. Germline V lookup: CDR1 SGHAT, CDR2 FQNNGV. The ends were cut back, 1 base at V and 5 bases at J, with 9 bases in the middle. This chain's CDR3 is CASSLVRGNNEQFF. CDR3 DNA: TGTGCCAGCAGCTTAGTCCGGGGAAACAATGAGCAGTTCTTC.

This chain joins TRBV4-2 and TRBJ1-4; the D is unclear. The germline CDR1 and CDR2 sequences are LGHNA and YNFKEQ. This CDR3 is 14 amino acids long. V was shortened by 0 bases and J by 2 bases, with 4 bases between the two germline ends. CDR3 sequence reads: CASSQDSTNEKLFF. The CDR3 DNA reads as TGTGCCAGCAGCCAAGACTCGACTAATGAAAAACTGTTTTTT.

The chain is built from TRBV6-5 and TRBJ2-7; 7 bases are shared with TRBD2. This CDR3 contains 16 residues. V lost 0 bases, J lost 2 bases, and 7 bases stayed unmatched. Germline V gives CDR1 MNHEY, CDR2 SVGAGI. Here the CDR3 DNA reads TGTGCCAGCAGTTACTCATCGGGGGGATCACCCTACGAGCAGTACTTC. Translation gives CASSYSSGGSPYEQYF.

V and J are TRBV11-3 and TRBJ2-1, with 7 bases aligning to TRBD2. CDR1 is SGHNT and CDR2 is YENEEA in the germline V gene. The length of the CDR3 is 14 residues. V trimming: 1 base; J trimming: 3 bases; junction bases outside the gene matches: 0. In DNA form, the CDR3 reads TGTGCCAGCAGCTTAGCGGGAGGCTACAATGAGCAGTTCTTC. Its translation is CASSLAGGYNEQFF.

V gene TRBV6-2 or TRBV6-3 combines with J gene TRBJ2-3, with 8 bases identical to TRBD2. This CDR3 is built from 18 residues. The V gene end was trimmed by 0 bases and the J gene end by 6 bases; junction bases not matched to a gene: 14. Germline CDR1 and CDR2: MNHEY and SVGEGT. CDR3 sequence: CASSYSGLAGPRVDTQYF. In DNA, the CDR3 is TGTGCCAGCAGTTACTCGGGGCTAGCGGGCCCGCGGGTGGATACGCAGTATTTT.

This clone was found a few times. This rearrangement joins TRBV19 to TRBJ1-3, with TRBD1 identical over 7 bases. Germline trimming cut 10 bases from V and 4 bases from J; bases unmatched to any gene: 7. This CDR3 region has 13 residues. Germline CDR1 reads LNHDA; CDR2 reads SQIVND (reference sequence). The CDR3 spells CANRDSYGNTIYF. As DNA, the CDR3 is TGTGCCAACCGGGACAGTTACGGAAACACCATATATTTT.

This clone is a singleton in its sample. The chain joins TRBV2 to TRBJ2-5; 9 bases align to TRBD1. Germline V gene sequence: CDR1 SNHLY, CDR2 FYNNEI. V gave up 4 bases and J gave up 5 bases; unmatched junction bases: 5. This CDR3 spans 14 amino acids. CDR3 bases: TGTGCCAGCAGTGGGGGACAGGGAGAGGAGACCCAGTACTTC. This encodes CASSGGQGEETQYF.

The chain has TRBV5-1 and TRBJ2-7; maybe TRBD1 (8 bases). The CDR3 runs 17 residues. Germline V gene lookup returns CDR1 SGHRS and CDR2 YFSETQ. Trimming pared 1 base from V and 7 bases from J, leaving 24 bases between. The CDR3 here is CASSLQSWTGRGREQYF. DNA for the CDR3: TGCGCCAGCAGCTTGCAGTCATGGACAGGGAGGGGCAGGGAGCAGTACTTC.

The rearrangement uses TRBV6-2 or TRBV6-3 and TRBJ1-5; 9 bases are a match to TRBD1. Germline CDR1 is MNHEY and CDR2 is SVGEGT. The V segment lost 6 bases and the J segment 5 bases; nucleotides outside the gene matches: 8. The CDR3 length is 15 residues. The CDR3 coding sequence is TGTGCCAGCAGCCGAATTACAGGGGGCGATCAGCCCCAGCATTTT. It encodes CASSRITGGDQPQHF.

A note on this clone: The same CDR3 can be traced to other DNA sequences in this sample. The V call is TRBV7-2, the J call TRBJ2-7; 7 nucleotides line up with TRBD1. Trimming took 3 bases from V and 0 from J; bases not matched to a gene: 2. The CDR3 contains 14 residues. Germline lookup yields CDR1 SGHTA and CDR2 FQGNSA. CDR3 residues: CASSFRDSSYEQYF. The CDR3 bases are TGTGCCAGCAGCTTCCGGGACAGCTCCTACGAGCAGTACTTC.

The chain employs TRBV24-1 and TRBJ2-1, with TRBD2 identical over 11 bases. The CDR3 runs 15 residues. The V gene's germline CDR1 is KGHDR and CDR2 SFDVKD. With 4 bases clipped from V and 7 bases from J, the junction kept 5 bases outside the gene matches. The chain's CDR3 is CATSETSGIRNEQFF. CDR3 DNA sequence: TGTGCCACCAGTGAGACTAGCGGGATAAGAAATGAGCAGTTCTTC.

The chain combines TRBV7-2 with TRBJ1-1; D uncertain. This CDR3 is built from 12 residues. The V gene lost 2 bases and the J gene lost 8 bases, with 9 bases spanning the gap. Germline CDR1 SGHTA, CDR2 FQGNSA. The CDR3 coding sequence is TGTGCCAGCAGCTTAACCCCGGGGGAAGCTTTCTTT. Its translation is CASSLTPGEAFF.

V is TRBV10-2 and J is TRBJ2-7; TRBD2 matches 7 bases. CDR3 size: 16 residues. The V segment lost 0 bases and the J segment 0 bases; nucleotides outside the gene matches: 5. CDR1 WSHSY and CDR2 SAAADI come from the germline V gene. This chain's CDR3 is CASSESSGTTSYEQYF. The CDR3 DNA is TGCGCCAGCAGTGAGTCCTCCGGGACTACCTCCTACGAGCAGTACTTC.

The chain has TRBV7-3 and TRBJ2-4, with TRBD2 identical over 10 bases. The ends lost 2 bases at V and 8 bases at J; junction bases unmatched: 0. In germline, CDR1 is SGHTA, CDR2 FQGTGA. This CDR3 contains 13 residues. CDR3: CASSLLAGDIQYF. The CDR3 coding sequence is TGTGCCAGCAGCTTACTAGCGGGAGACATTCAGTACTTC.

The chain joins TRBV23-1 to TRBJ1-3, with 7 bases matching TRBD1. TRBV23-1 is sorted into the ORF group, with uncertain function. Unmatched junction bases numbered 11, after V lost 0 bases and J lost 0 bases. The CDR3 spans 19 residues. CDR3 residues: CASSQSYGAGGSSGNTIYF. As DNA, the CDR3 is TGCGCCAGCAGTCAATCGTATGGGGCAGGGGGGTCCTCTGGAAACACCATATATTTT.

The chain has TRBV11-3 and TRBJ2-3, with D possibly being TRBD2 (5 bases). The CDR3 has 14 residues. V was clipped by 5 bases and J by 4 bases, with 13 bases between them. CDR1 and CDR2 from the germline V gene are SGHNT and YENEEA. CDR3 DNA sequence: TGTGCCAGCAGCCCCGCGGGCCGCTCAGATACGCAGTATTTT. Residues: CASSPAGRSDTQYF. Filled out from reference TRBV11-3 and TRBJ2-3, the complete variable domain reads EAGVVQSPRYKIIEKKQPVAFWCNPISGHNTLYWYLQNLGQGPELLIRYENEEAVDDSQLPKDRFSAERLKGVDSTLKIQPAELGDSAVYLCASSPAGRSDTQYFGPGTRLTVL.

The genes are TRBV7-8 and TRBJ1-6; perhaps TRBD1 as D (6 bases). The CDR3 contains 18 residues. The V end lost 1 base, the J end lost 10 bases, and 23 bases lay between the germline ends. Germline-derived CDR1 and CDR2 are SGHVS and FQNEAQ. The CDR3 nucleotides read TGTGCCAGCAGCTTAGTTACGGCAGTAGTCCTAGGGGGATCACCCCTCCACTTT. It yields the protein CASSLVTAVVLGGSPLHF.

The chain combines TRBV6-6 with TRBJ1-5; 9 bases agree with TRBD1. With V trimmed by 8 bases and J by 7 bases, 6 bases remained unmatched. Germline V lookup: CDR1 MNHNY, CDR2 SVGAGI (reference sequence). The CDR3 is made up of 13 amino acids. The CDR3 DNA sequence: TGTGCCAGCCAGGGACAGGGAGGACAGCCCCAGCATTTT. Translating it yields CASQGQGGQPQHF.

This clone was detected once. The genes are TRBV28 and TRBJ2-5; TRBD1 matches 7 bases. With V trimmed by 2 bases and J by 5 bases, 8 bases remained unmatched. Germline V gives CDR1 MDHEN, CDR2 SYDVKM. The CDR3 is 15 residues long. The CDR3 sequence: CASSLHGRGLETQYF. DNA of the CDR3: TGTGCCAGCAGTTTACATGGCAGGGGGTTGGAGACCCAGTACTTC.

This rearrangement joins TRBV28 to TRBJ1-2; tentative D call: TRBD1 (6 bases). Germline V gene sequence: CDR1 MDHEN, CDR2 SYDVKM. The CDR3 runs to 11 residues. V shed 7 bases and J shed 4 bases, with 7 bases lying between them. CDR3 protein: CASTTGYGYTF. The CDR3 nucleotides read TGTGCCAGCACGACAGGCTATGGCTACACCTTC.

The rearrangement links TRBV24-1 to TRBJ1-5; 9 nucleotides match TRBD1. This CDR3 has 16 amino acids. CDR1 is KGHDR, CDR2 SFDVKD, per germline. V was clipped by 3 bases and J by 3 bases; unmatched bases: 5. CDR3 in amino acids: CATSDGTGFLNQPQHF. The CDR3 nucleotides read TGTGCCACCAGTGATGGGACAGGGTTCCTCAATCAGCCCCAGCATTTT.

This clone was seen just once. Here the CDR3 reads CASSSTGTGDYGYTF. CDR3 DNA sequence: TGTGCCAGCAGCTCCACCGGGACAGGAGACTATGGCTACACCTTC. The V call is TRBV5-4, the J call TRBJ1-2, with TRBD1 matching 8 bases. Germline loops: CDR1 SGHNT, CDR2 YYREEE (reference sequence). This CDR3 contains 15 residues. Germline trimming cut 3 bases from V and 3 bases from J; bases unmatched to any gene: 7.

The chain combines TRBV19 with TRBJ1-4; no definite D call. V lost 3 bases and J lost 13, with 12 bases in between. CDR1 is LNHDA and CDR2 is SQIVND in the germline V gene (reference sequence). This CDR3 is 12 amino acids long. The CDR3 loop is CASSIGRTRLFF. The DNA of the CDR3 is TGTGCCAGTAGTATTGGGAGGACCCGACTGTTTTTT.